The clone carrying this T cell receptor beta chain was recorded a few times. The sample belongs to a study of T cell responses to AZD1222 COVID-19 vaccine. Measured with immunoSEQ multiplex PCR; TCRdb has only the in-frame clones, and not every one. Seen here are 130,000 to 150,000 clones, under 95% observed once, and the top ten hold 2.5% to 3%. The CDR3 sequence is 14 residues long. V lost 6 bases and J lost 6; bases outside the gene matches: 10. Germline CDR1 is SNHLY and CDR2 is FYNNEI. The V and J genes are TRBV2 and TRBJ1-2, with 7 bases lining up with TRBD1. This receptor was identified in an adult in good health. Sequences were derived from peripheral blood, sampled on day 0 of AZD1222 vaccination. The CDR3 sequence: CASSRRQGVDGYTF. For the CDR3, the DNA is TGTGCCAGCAGCAGACGACAGGGCGTTGATGGCTACACCTTC. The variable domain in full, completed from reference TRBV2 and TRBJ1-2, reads EPEVTQTPSHQVTQMGQEVILRCVPISNHLYFYWYRQILGQKVEFLVSFYNNEISEKSEIFDDQFSVERPDGSNFTLKIRSTKLEDSAMYFCASSRRQGVDGYTFGSGTRLTVV.